This T cell receptor (beta chain) was sequenced during a study of T cells after somatic rescue of genetic block (dated by TCRdb to about 2020). About the investigation overall: What the study looked at was long-term robustness, specifically in a T-cell system that came about through somatic rescue of a genetic block in T-cell development.

In the case of this clone: Its antigen target is currently unknown. Per-base qualities were not stored, and no clone one base away is much larger.

The library was generated by the immunoSEQ multiplex PCR assay. Drawn from immuneACCESS, this table holds only the in-frame rearrangements with V and J called that TCRdb kept. Clones are partly lost; checked studies trace under half to an unresolved V gene and leave the rest unexplained. For this sample there are around 7,900 clones; approximately 82% appear just once. About 26% of the sample is held by the ten biggest clonotypes. As encoded in the germline V gene (reference sequence), CDR1 is MNHNY while CDR2 is SVGAGI. V sheds 0 bases and J sheds 6 bases, leaving 15 bases between their ends. From its cysteine to its phenylalanine, the CDR3 spans 16 amino acids. The kept DNA is CDR3 alone, 48 bases in frame from the first base.

This sequence was found in a boy between 10 and 17 years old. The chain is encoded by TRBV6-6 joined to TRBJ2-1, with the D segment identity uncertain. The source material was peripheral blood mononuclear cells (PBMCs). The DNA is as follows: TGTGCCAGCAGTTACTCGTCCCCTACCGCGAGCAATGAGCAGTTCTTC. It translates as CASSYSSPTASNEQFF.